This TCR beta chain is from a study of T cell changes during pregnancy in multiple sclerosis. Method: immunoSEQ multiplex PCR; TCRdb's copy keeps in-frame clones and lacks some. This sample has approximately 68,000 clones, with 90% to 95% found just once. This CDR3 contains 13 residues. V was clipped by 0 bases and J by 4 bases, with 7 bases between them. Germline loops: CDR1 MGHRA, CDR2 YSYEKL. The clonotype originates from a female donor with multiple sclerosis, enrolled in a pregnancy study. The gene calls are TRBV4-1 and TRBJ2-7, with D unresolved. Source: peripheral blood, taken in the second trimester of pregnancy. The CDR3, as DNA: TGCGCCAGCAGCCAAGAATCGGGTTACGAGCAGTACTTC. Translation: CASSQESGYEQYF.